This is a list of T cell receptor beta chains from one sample in a study of blood T cell repertoires in COVID-19. Data came from immunoSEQ multiplex PCR; TCRdb stores just in-frame clones and leaves some out. The table records hundreds of thousands of clones, about 85% of them present only once. The sequenced sample was PBMCs or T cells enriched from blood (not recorded which). The receptors shown here come from a woman aged 55-69 years who had recovered from COVID-19. CDR3s include the opening cysteine and the closing phenylalanine or tryptophan. The order of the fields is V gene, clone size, J gene, D gene, CDR3 DNA, CDR3 protein. D genes are given only for firm matches. Some rows have no size entry. The others give once, few or many, or a class for an expanded clone.

v_call: TRBV4-1; clone_size: .; j_call: TRBJ1-5; d_call: .; cdr3_nt: TGCGCCAGCAGCCTATCAGGGGCGGGTCAGCCCCAGCATTTT; cdr3_aa: CASSLSGAGQPQHF
v_call: TRBV5-6; clone_size: .; j_call: TRBJ2-5; d_call: .; cdr3_nt: TGTGCCAGCAGCTCCGGACAGATCCAAGAGACCCAGTACTTC; cdr3_aa: CASSSGQIQETQYF
v_call: TRBV2; clone_size: .; j_call: TRBJ1-3; d_call: TRBD1; cdr3_nt: TGTGCCAGCAGGGATCCGACAGGGACTGGAAACACCATATATTTT; cdr3_aa: CASRDPTGTGNTIYF
v_call: TRBV24-1; clone_size: .; j_call: TRBJ2-1; d_call: .; cdr3_nt: TGTGCCACCAGTGGAGAGAGGGGGTCCTACAATGAGCAGTTCTTC; cdr3_aa: CATSGERGSYNEQFF
v_call: TRBV24-1; clone_size: .; j_call: TRBJ1-6; d_call: .; cdr3_nt: TGTGCCACCCCCTCTACAGGGCACCGCAATTCACCCCTCCACTTT; cdr3_aa: CATPSTGHRNSPLHF
v_call: TRBV11-2; clone_size: .; j_call: TRBJ1-4; d_call: TRBD1; cdr3_nt: TGTGCCAGCAGCTCGGACCCGGGACAGGGGGCCGAAAAACTGTTTTTT; cdr3_aa: CASSSDPGQGAEKLFF
v_call: TRBV3-1/TRBV3-2; clone_size: .; j_call: TRBJ1-6; d_call: TRBD1; cdr3_nt: TGTGCCAGCAGTCAGGGGGCTAAGAATTCACCCCTCCACTTT; cdr3_aa: CASSQGAKNSPLHF
v_call: TRBV11-3; clone_size: .; j_call: TRBJ2-7; d_call: .; cdr3_nt: TGTGCCAGCAGCTCGGGACTGTACTACGAGCAGTACTTC; cdr3_aa: CASSSGLYYEQYF
v_call: TRBV5-1; clone_size: .; j_call: TRBJ2-6; d_call: TRBD2; cdr3_nt: TGCGCCAGCAGTCTAGCGGCTGACTCTGGGGCCAACGTCCTGACTTTC; cdr3_aa: CASSLAADSGANVLTF
v_call: TRBV10-2; clone_size: .; j_call: TRBJ1-5; d_call: TRBD1; cdr3_nt: TGCGCCAGCAGTGTATCCGGGACAGCGAATAGCAATCAGCCCCAGCATTTT; cdr3_aa: CASSVSGTANSNQPQHF
v_call: TRBV5-1; clone_size: .; j_call: TRBJ2-3; d_call: TRBD2; cdr3_nt: TGCGCCAGCAGGGGACTAGCGGGGGCTAGCACAGATACGCAGTATTTT; cdr3_aa: CASRGLAGASTDTQYF
v_call: TRBV4-1; clone_size: .; j_call: TRBJ2-7; d_call: TRBD1; cdr3_nt: TGCGCCAGCAGCCAAGTAACAGGGGGCTACGAGCAGTACTTC; cdr3_aa: CASSQVTGGYEQYF
v_call: TRBV10-1; clone_size: .; j_call: TRBJ2-3; d_call: TRBD2; cdr3_nt: TGCGCCAGCAGTGGATTAGAGCGGGGGGGCCGAACAGATACGCAGTATTTT; cdr3_aa: CASSGLERGGRTDTQYF
v_call: TRBV28; clone_size: .; j_call: TRBJ2-1; d_call: .; cdr3_nt: TGTGCCAGCAGTTCCTGGGGGAAGGGGGAAAATGAGCAGTTCTTC; cdr3_aa: CASSSWGKGENEQFF
v_call: TRBV5-1; clone_size: .; j_call: TRBJ2-1; d_call: TRBD2; cdr3_nt: TGCGCCAGCAGCTCCCTTATGGGCGGGGGGGCCAATGAGCAGTTCTTC; cdr3_aa: CASSSLMGGGANEQFF
v_call: TRBV15; clone_size: .; j_call: TRBJ2-2; d_call: .; cdr3_nt: TGTGCCACCAGCAGACCAGGGATCCCCACCGGGGAGCTGTTTTTT; cdr3_aa: CATSRPGIPTGELFF
v_call: TRBV7-8; clone_size: .; j_call: TRBJ2-3; d_call: .; cdr3_nt: TGTGCCAGCAGCCTCCCCTCGGACATGTCCACAGATACGCAGTATTTT; cdr3_aa: CASSLPSDMSTDTQYF
v_call: TRBV3-1/TRBV3-2; clone_size: few; j_call: TRBJ1-1; d_call: .; cdr3_nt: TGTGCCAGCAGCCAAGTAACAGGAGAAGCTTTCTTT; cdr3_aa: CASSQVTGEAFF
v_call: TRBV2; clone_size: .; j_call: TRBJ1-2; d_call: TRBD1; cdr3_nt: TGTGCCAGCAGCCCCACCCCCTCCGGGACAGGGGGCGGAGGCTACACCTTC; cdr3_aa: CASSPTPSGTGGGGYTF
v_call: TRBV5-6; clone_size: .; j_call: TRBJ2-7; d_call: TRBD2; cdr3_nt: TGTGCCAGCAGCCTTTTAGGACTAGCGGGGGGGCAGGAGCAGTACTTC; cdr3_aa: CASSLLGLAGGQEQYF
v_call: TRBV2; clone_size: .; j_call: TRBJ1-1; d_call: .; cdr3_nt: TGTGCCAGCAGCCCCGGGGTCGGGTTGAACACTGAAGCTTTCTTT; cdr3_aa: CASSPGVGLNTEAFF
v_call: TRBV5-1; clone_size: .; j_call: TRBJ2-2; d_call: TRBD1; cdr3_nt: TGCGCCAGCAGTCCGGGGACAGGGACCACCGGGGAGCTGTTTTTT; cdr3_aa: CASSPGTGTTGELFF
v_call: TRBV2; clone_size: .; j_call: TRBJ2-2; d_call: TRBD1; cdr3_nt: TGTGCCAGCAGTGTAGTAGCCCAGGGGGCCACCGGGGAGCTGTTTTTT; cdr3_aa: CASSVVAQGATGELFF
v_call: TRBV20-1; clone_size: .; j_call: TRBJ2-2; d_call: .; cdr3_nt: TGCAGTGCTACAACTACCGGGGAGCTGTTTTTT; cdr3_aa: CSATTTGELFF
v_call: TRBV2; clone_size: .; j_call: TRBJ1-4; d_call: TRBD1; cdr3_nt: TGTGCCAGCAGTTTTCAGGGGGAGGATGAAAAACTGTTTTTT; cdr3_aa: CASSFQGEDEKLFF
v_call: TRBV5-1; clone_size: .; j_call: TRBJ1-2; d_call: .; cdr3_nt: TGCGCCAGCAGACAGTCGACCGAAGATTATGGCTACACCTTC; cdr3_aa: CASRQSTEDYGYTF